This TCR beta chain was sequenced during a study of blood T cell repertoires in COVID-19. About the study: Samples taken during acute and convalescent COVID-19 were collected in the United States, Italy and Spain. Nucleic acid was either cDNA or gDNA, and it came from T cells, B-cell-depleted T cells, or PBMCs.

As originally analysed: Scientists estimated how many nucleated cells there were by amplifying reference gene primers. TCRdb keeps only in-frame clones here, not all; method: immunoSEQ multiplex PCR. V and J calls and clone size come straight from that table; D and trimming were deduced from the DNA. The sample carries 120,000 to 150,000 clones, 85% to 90% recorded once. From germline, CDR1 is SGHTA and CDR2 FQGNSA. CDR3 length: 15 amino acids. The junction had 12 bases not matched to a gene; V was cut back by 5 bases and J by 8 bases. The rearrangement uses TRBV7-2 and TRBJ2-1; 7 nucleotides agree with TRBD1. Sequencing was carried out using peripheral blood. The origin of this receptor is a man aged 45-65 years who had recovered from COVID-19. The DNA for the CDR3 is TGTGCCAGCAGCCCCGACAGGGTTGAATATGATGAGCAGTTCTTC. It specifies CASSPDRVEYDEQFF.